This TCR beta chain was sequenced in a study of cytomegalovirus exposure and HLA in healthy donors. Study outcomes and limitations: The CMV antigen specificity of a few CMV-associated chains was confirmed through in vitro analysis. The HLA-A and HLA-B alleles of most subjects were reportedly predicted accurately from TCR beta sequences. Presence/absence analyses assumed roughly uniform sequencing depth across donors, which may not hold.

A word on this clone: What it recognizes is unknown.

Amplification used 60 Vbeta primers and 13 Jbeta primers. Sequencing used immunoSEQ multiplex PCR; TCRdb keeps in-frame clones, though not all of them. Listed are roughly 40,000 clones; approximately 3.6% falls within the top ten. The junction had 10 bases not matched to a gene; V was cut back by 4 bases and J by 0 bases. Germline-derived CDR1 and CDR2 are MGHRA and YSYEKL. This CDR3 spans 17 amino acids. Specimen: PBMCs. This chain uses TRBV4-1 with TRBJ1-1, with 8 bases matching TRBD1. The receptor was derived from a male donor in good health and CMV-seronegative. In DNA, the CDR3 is TGCGCCAGCAGCCTGGGCAGGGGGCGGAAGATGAACACTGAAGCTTTCTTT. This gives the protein CASSLGRGRKMNTEAFF.